Shown below are 21 T cell receptor beta chains from a single sample sequenced in a study of regulatory T cells in long-lasting Graves disease. This sample's time point: newly diagnosed GD, antithyroid drugs for less than 3 months. The TCR library was made from RNA extracted from PBMCs. CDR3 regions were amplified by Arm-PCR using iRepertoire HTBI primers to build TCR beta libraries. TCRdb independently ran MiXCR on the multiplex PCR reads; one entry per CDR3 protein. The table includes under 700,000 distinct CDR3 sequences, 15% to 20% detected once. The same specimen was also included in a second study, on T cells in Graves' hyperthyroidism and ophthalmopathy.

Sample: peripheral blood mononuclear cells (PBMCs), taken at new diagnosis, from a patient treated with antithyroid drugs. The origin of the receptors is a woman aged 40 to 65 with Graves disease.

This chain joins TRBV12-3 or TRBV12-4 and TRBJ2-2; 9 nucleotides match TRBD2. V lost 7 bases, J lost 7 bases, and 10 bases stayed unmatched. The CDR3 has 15 residues. CDR3 region: CASTPRGGAVGELFF. In DNA, the CDR3 is TGTGCCAGCACCCCCCGCGGGGGGGCCGTCGGGGAGCTGTTTTTT.

This clonotype was recorded at least ten times. V is TRBV2 and J is TRBJ1-4; D may be TRBD1 (5 bases). V lost 6 bases and J lost 8, with 10 bases in between. The CDR3 sequence is 12 residues long. Germline V lookup: CDR1 SNHLY, CDR2 FYNNEI. CDR3 region: CASRWGLEKLFF. In DNA, the CDR3 is TGTGCCAGCAGGTGGGGGTTAGAAAAACTGTTTTTT.

With regard to this clonotype: In this CDR3 the conserved last residue, phenylalanine or tryptophan, is missing, so a read error is likely. V usage is TRBV6-2 or TRBV6-3 and J usage is TRBJ2-1; D tentatively fits TRBD1 or TRBD2 (6 bases each). The CDR3 spans 17 residues. The germline V gene has CDR1 MNHEY and CDR2 SVGEGT. V lost 5 bases and J 1 base, leaving 18 bases between the germline ends. The CDR3 DNA follows: TGTGCCAGCAGTAAAGGTCTCAGGGGACTTTCCTACAATGAGCAGTTCTCC. Translated, it gives CASSKGLRGLSYNEQFS.

This clonotype showed up many times. V usage is TRBV6-1 and J usage is TRBJ1-1; tentative D call: TRBD1 (6 bases). The V end lost 5 bases, the J end lost 0 bases, and 13 bases lay between the germline ends. Germline V CDR1 and CDR2: MNHNS, SASEGT. The CDR3 has 15 residues. The CDR3 sequence is CASSLTGRMNTEAFF. The DNA for the CDR3 is TGTGCCAGCAGTCTAACAGGGCGCATGAACACTGAAGCTTTCTTT.

The V and J genes are TRBV3-1 and TRBJ1-6; 8 bases line up with TRBD1. CDR1 and CDR2 from the germline V gene are LGHDT and YNNKEL (reference sequence). This CDR3 contains 15 residues. V shed 3 bases and J 7 bases; nucleotides not matched to a gene: 5. The CDR3 region is CASSQAGTGNSPLHF. In DNA form, the CDR3 reads TGTGCCAGCAGCCAGGCCGGGACAGGCAATTCACCCCTCCACTTT.

This clonotype was recorded a few times. V and J are TRBV27 and TRBJ1-2; TRBD1 is a possible D gene (6 bases). Trimming removed 0 bases from V and 0 bases from J, with 11 bases in between. The CDR3 is 16 amino acids. Per germline, CDR1 MNHEY and CDR2 SMNVEV (reference sequence). CDR3 amino acids: CASSLSPQGANYGYTF. The CDR3 DNA reads TGTGCCAGCAGTTTATCCCCACAGGGCGCTAACTATGGCTACACCTTC.

The chain is built from TRBV5-1 and TRBJ1-1; D possibly corresponds to TRBD1 (6 bases). The germline V gene has CDR1 SGHRS and CDR2 YFSETQ. This CDR3 comprises 15 residues. V was trimmed by 4 bases and J by 4 bases, leaving 17 bases between them. The CDR3 bases are TGCGCCAGCAGCCCGGGGGCTCTCTTGGGCACTGAAGCTTTCTTT. This translates into CASSPGALLGTEAFF.

In this sample, this clonotype turned up a few times. At one boundary the junction diverges from the germline segment, which might be a read error. This chain connects TRBV19 to TRBJ1-1, with D uncertain. CDR3 length: 13 amino acids. CDR1 and CDR2 from the germline V gene are LNHDA and SQIVND (reference sequence). The CDR3 DNA sequence: TGTGCCGGTAGTAGAGTAGGGAACACTGAAGCTTTCTTT. This translates into CAGSRVGNTEAFF. The whole variable domain, filled in from reference TRBV19 and TRBJ1-1, reads DGGITQSPKYLFRKEGQNVTLSCEQNLNHDAMYWYRQDPGQGLRLIYYSQIVNDFQKGDIAEGYSVSREKKESFPLTVTSAQKNPTAFYLCAGSRVGNTEAFFGQGTRLTVV.

This clonotype was seen a few times. The chain uses TRBV7-8 and TRBJ1-3, with D perhaps matching TRBD1 (5 bases). Trimming stripped 7 bases from V and 0 bases from J, with 16 bases between. The CDR3 sequence is 16 residues long. The V gene's germline CDR1 is SGHVS and CDR2 FQNEAQ. CDR3 bases: TGTGCCAGCAATAAAAGTCCAGGGATCTCTGGAAACACCATATATTTT. Translation: CASNKSPGISGNTIYF.

This clonotype was counted only a few times. The rearrangement links TRBV18 to TRBJ2-7, with TRBD1 matching 9 bases. The junction had 8 bases not matched to a gene; V was cut back by 6 bases and J by 2 bases. This CDR3 is 15 amino acids long. Germline CDR1 reads KGHSH; CDR2 reads LQKENI. Written as DNA, the CDR3 is TGTGCCAGCTCTATCGGACAGGGGATGACCTACGAGCAGTACTTC. Encoded protein: CASSIGQGMTYEQYF.

This clonotype was picked up one time. V usage is TRBV12-3 or TRBV12-4 and J usage is TRBJ2-2; TRBD1 agrees at 10 bases. Trimming at V came to 5 bases and at J to 5 bases, leaving 5 bases not matched to a gene. The CDR3 is 15 residues long. The CDR3 DNA reads TGTGCCAGCAGTGGGGACAGGGGATGGACCGGGGAGCTGTTTTTT. Protein sequence: CASSGDRGWTGELFF.

This clonotype was observed a few times. The rearrangement uses TRBV5-1 and TRBJ1-5, with D tentatively TRBD1 (5 bases). The CDR3 has 13 residues. V gave up 3 bases and J gave up 5 bases, with 9 bases separating them. CDR1 SGHRS and CDR2 YFSETQ come from the germline V gene. The CDR3 nucleotides are TGCGCCAGCAGCTCGGGGCCCTATCAGCCCCAGCATTTT. Amino acid sequence: CASSSGPYQPQHF.

This clonotype was recorded at least ten times. The chain links TRBV11-2 to TRBJ1-1; possibly TRBD1 for D (6 bases). The CDR3 extends over 13 amino acids. Germline CDR1 SGHAT, CDR2 FQNNGV. Deletions cut 5 bases from V and 7 bases from J, with 14 bases between. CDR3 sequence: CASSLQGRGEAFF. As DNA, the CDR3 is TGTGCCAGCAGCCTTCAGGGGAGGGGTGAAGCTTTCTTT.

This clonotype was detected once. The chain is built from TRBV7-2 and TRBJ1-4; D not resolved. V lost 1 base and J lost 7, with 13 bases in between. CDR3 length: 15 residues. Germline V gene lookup returns CDR1 SGHTA and CDR2 FQGNSA. The DNA of the CDR3 is TGTGCCAGCAGCTTAGACGGGAACGAGGGTGAAAAACTGTTTTTT. Translated, it gives CASSLDGNEGEKLFF.

This clonotype appeared a few times. This rearrangement joins TRBV9 to TRBJ2-5; 7 bases map to TRBD1. The CDR3 runs 13 residues. V dropped 2 bases and J dropped 4; count of bases not matched to a gene: 2. Germline CDR1 SGDLS, CDR2 YYNGEE. The CDR3 sequence: CASSVTGAETQYF. The CDR3 bases are TGTGCCAGCAGCGTCACAGGGGCAGAGACCCAGTACTTC.

The J gene is TRBJ2-4, the V gene TRBV7-9; D tentatively reads TRBD1 or TRBD2 (5 bases each). V was shortened by 4 bases and J by 10 bases, with 11 bases between the two germline ends. From germline, CDR1 is SEHNR and CDR2 FQNEAQ (reference sequence). The CDR3 runs to 12 residues. CDR3 amino acids: CASSSGPLIQYF. DNA for the CDR3: TGTGCCAGCAGCTCGGGACCCTTGATTCAGTACTTC.

The sample holds a few counts of this clonotype. This chain links TRBV6-2 or TRBV6-3 with TRBJ1-2, with 9 bases lining up with TRBD1. Germline-derived CDR1 and CDR2 are MNHEY and SVGEGT. This CDR3 is 15 amino acids long. V lost 5 bases and J lost 7; bases outside the gene matches: 11. The chain's CDR3 is CASSEGTGGWVGYTF. CDR3 sequence (DNA): TGTGCCAGCAGTGAAGGCACAGGGGGCTGGGTTGGCTACACCTTC.

A remark on this clonotype: This may arise from a read error, as a much more abundant clone is one base away. A read error is likely, as this CDR3 ends without the conserved phenylalanine or tryptophan. The chain couples TRBV12-3 or TRBV12-4 to TRBJ1-4; no firm D call. The CDR3 covers 15 residues. V lost 6 bases and J 2 bases, leaving 13 bases between the germline ends. This CDR3 is CASRPSGSTNEKLFL. The CDR3 DNA follows: TGTGCCAGCAGGCCCTCGGGCAGCACTAATGAAAAACTGTTTCTT.

V gene TRBV5-1 combines with J gene TRBJ1-1; D is undetermined. Per the germline V gene, CDR1 is SGHRS and CDR2 is YFSETQ. The CDR3 spans 13 residues. V dropped 3 bases and J dropped 3 bases, with 9 bases sitting between them. CDR3 sequence: CASSWGGDTEAFF. The CDR3 coding sequence is TGCGCCAGCAGCTGGGGAGGAGACACTGAAGCTTTCTTT. Supplemented by reference TRBV5-1 and TRBJ1-1, the full variable domain reads KAGVTQTPRYLIKTRGQQVTLSCSPISGHRSVSWYQQTPGQGLQFLFEYFSETQRNKGNFPGRFSGRQFSNSRSEMNVSTLELGDSALYLCASSWGGDTEAFFGQGTRLTVV.

This clonotype was observed at least ten times. This chain uses TRBV20-1 with TRBJ2-7; possible D gene TRBD1, 5 bases. Trimming cost V 5 bases and J 4 bases, with 15 bases left between them. This CDR3 contains 13 residues. Per germline, CDR1 DFQATT and CDR2 SNEGSKA (reference sequence). The CDR3 DNA reads as TGCAGTGCTTCCCAGGGTGCAACGTACGAGCAGTACTTC. The encoded protein is CSASQGATYEQYF.

This chain joins TRBV19 and TRBJ1-1; D is unclear. Between the trimmed V and J ends, which lost 5 bases and 3 bases, there was a span of 13 bases. Germline-derived CDR1 and CDR2 are LNHDA and SQIVND (reference sequence). The CDR3 length is 14 residues. The CDR3 sequence: CASSATGVDTEAFF. Written as DNA, the CDR3 is TGTGCCAGTAGTGCGACCGGGGTGGACACTGAAGCTTTCTTT.